In its sample, the clone carrying this TCR beta chain was seen a few times. The antigen remains undetermined. V dropped 1 base and J dropped 6 bases, with 5 bases sitting between them. CDR3 length equals 12 residues. Germline V CDR1 and CDR2: SGHAT, FQNNGV. The data originate from a study of T cells after yellow fever vaccination. Using its own MiXCR run on the 5' RACE reads, TCRdb lists one record per CDR3 protein. The data show tens of thousands of distinct CDR3 sequences, with approximately 7.4% seen just once and 36% held by the top ten. Notes on the study in general: Post-booster repertoires contained most primary-vaccination clones again (96% CD4, less than 90% CD8). Abundant bulk-derived clonotypes could contaminate FACS-sorted repertoires.

This sequence joins TRBV11-2 and TRBJ2-3, with unresolved D. Sequences were derived from CD8+ T cells sorted from PBMCs, sampled 15 days after the yellow fever booster vaccination. This TCR was sampled from a man aged 25-45 years who received the YFV17D yellow fever vaccine. The CDR3 reads CASSLGSDTQYF. CDR3 nucleotides: TGTGCCAGCAGCTTAGGTTCCGATACGCAGTATTTT.